The clone carrying this T cell receptor (beta chain) occurred a few times. Its target is not known. Germline V gene lookup returns CDR1 DFQATT and CDR2 SNEGSKA (reference sequence). V dropped 6 bases and J dropped 1 base, with 22 bases sitting between them. The CDR3 is 17 amino acids. The entry originates in a study of T cells after yellow fever vaccination. Findings and limits, study-wide: Overlap between CD4 and CD8 compartments was detected for a small share of clonotypes.

TCRdb itself ran the 5' RACE reads through MiXCR, one entry per CDR3 protein. The sample yields 400,000 or so distinct CDR3 sequences, around 19% seen once. This TCR was recovered from a young man who received the YFV17D yellow fever vaccine. This chain connects TRBV20-1 to TRBJ1-5; D remains ambiguous. Sample: PBMCs, taken before the yellow fever booster vaccination. The CDR3 is CSAASRRLPGSNQPQHF. For the CDR3, the DNA is TGCAGTGCAGCCTCCCGTAGACTCCCGGGGAGCAATCAGCCCCAGCATTTT.